The entry below gives a single T cell receptor beta chain sequence along with its context. This clone was seen just once. What antigen it recognizes has not been identified. No base quality information exists; no much larger clone differs at one position. These data are taken from a study of PD-L1 blockade in urothelial cancer (dated by TCRdb to about 2017). About the investigation overall: Therapy was started at some point between 2014 and 2016 for all patients, and atezolizumab 1,200 mg was administered intravenously every 3 weeks. Twenty-five of 29 patients were identified as males with urothelial cancer of bladder origin, and a prior smoking history was reported by 18 of 29 patients. Patients had an ECOG performance status of 0 or 1 and had received between 0 and 3 prior chemotherapy regimens. Blood samples were analyzed at two time points: 3 weeks after treatment start (second dose) and 6 weeks after treatment start. Blood samples gave a median of approximately 150,000 T cells and tens of thousands of unique TCRs, with a median clonality of 0.080. The study was an exploratory multi-omic analysis of somatic, immune and clinical correlates of response to PD-L1 blockade with atezolizumab in urothelial cancer. TCR sequencing covered pretreatment tumor samples and matched, serially collected peripheral blood taken before and after atezolizumab treatment. Durable clinical benefit meant progression-free survival longer than 6 months, and TCR features were also tested against progression-free and overall survival. In the same patients, whole exome sequencing and RNA sequencing of pretreatment tumors were performed in addition to TCR sequencing. Under ten patients reached durable clinical benefit, while 20 patients did not. Pretreatment blood TCR-seq was available for fewer than 30 patients, at least one posttreatment blood collection was obtained for approximately 24 patients, and tumor TCR-seq was available for approximately 24 patients.

Study-wide conclusions, independent of this receptor: Patients with durable benefit showed greater expansion of tumor-associated TCR clones in peripheral blood 3 weeks after starting treatment (n = 22, p = 0.022). Small sample size (n ≈ 27) and many exploratory analyses mean the results are intended to be hypothesis-generating. A pretreatment peripheral blood TCR clonality below the median was linked to improved progression-free and overall survival.

To estimate absolute template abundance from read counts, synthetic TCR analog templates were spiked into each PCR. Using the immunoSEQ assay, TCRbeta CDR3 regions were amplified from genomic DNA with bias-controlled V and J gene primers. Sequencing of rearranged TCRbeta segments was performed at approximately 20X coverage. Under the source paper's analysis protocol: Clustering was used to correct sequencing errors, and CDR3s were annotated against IMGT to assign V, D and J genes. Only productive TCRbeta rearrangements were used in downstream analyses, excluding out-of-frame or stop-codon sequences. To compute clonality, Shannon entropy was normalized by the log of the number of unique productive sequences and then subtracted from one. Fisher's exact test with Benjamini-Hochberg correction, using a cutoff of adjusted p below 0.01, was how clones that differed between time points or between blood and tumor were identified. Held by TCRdb, this immuneACCESS table contains in-frame sequences only and omits some clones. Under half of the omission traces to an unresolved V gene where checked; the cause of the rest is unknown. V and J calls and clone size are copied from that table; D and trimming were computed from the DNA. This sample lists about 83,000 clones; about 85% were detected once. The top ten clones comprise 4.5% to 6.5% of the sample.

The cohort included roughly 29 patients with locally advanced or metastatic urothelial carcinoma who were treated at Memorial Sloan Kettering on a trial protocol. Peripheral blood mononuclear cells were collected pretreatment and during treatment, with between 1 and 8 total time points obtained per patient. The Qiagen DNeasy Blood extraction kit was used to purify genomic DNA from total PBMCs and tumor samples. PBMCs were collected pretreatment and during treatment, and were isolated and stored as previously described. The sample here was PBMCs, taken around atezolizumab (anti-PD-L1) treatment. The clonotype was recovered from a woman in her sixties or seventies with urothelial cancer.

The CDR3 protein sequence reads: CASSFVGGADTGELFF. The nucleotide sequence is given as TGCGCCAGCAGCTTCGTAGGGGGGGCGGACACCGGGGAGCTGTTTTTT. The receptor chain draws on TRBV5-1 and TRBJ2-2; 7 matching bases give a weak D call of TRBD2. At the junction V is shortened by 2 bases and J by 3 bases, with 14 bases in between. The CDR1 and CDR2 encoded by the germline V gene are SGHRS and YFSETQ. The CDR3, from cysteine to phenylalanine, totals 16 residues. Only CDR3 DNA is held: 48 bases, read in frame from base 1. Joined to the reference TRBV5-1 and TRBJ2-2 proteins, this CDR3 gives the full variable domain: KAGVTQTPRYLIKTRGQQVTLSCSPISGHRSVSWYQQTPGQGLQFLFEYFSETQRNKGNFPGRFSGRQFSNSRSEMNVSTLELGDSALYLCASSFVGGADTGELFFGEGSRLTVL.